This T cell receptor beta chain is from a study of blood T cell repertoires in COVID-19. TCRdb's copy holds only in-frame clones and misses some; the assay was immunoSEQ multiplex PCR. The table lists nearly 350,000 clones, about 88% of them singletons, with about 7% in the top ten. Germline lookup yields CDR1 MNHEY and CDR2 SVGAGI. The ends lost 6 bases at V and 4 bases at J; junction bases unmatched: 10. CDR3 length: 15 residues. The sample comprised peripheral blood. This sequence was found in a woman in her 70s with COVID-19, enrolled during active disease. The gene calls are TRBV6-5 and TRBJ2-7; 9 bases are shared with TRBD1. The CDR3 nucleotides read TGTGCCAGCAGGACCGCGGACAGGGGCTCTTACGAGCAGTACTTC. This translates into CASRTADRGSYEQYF.